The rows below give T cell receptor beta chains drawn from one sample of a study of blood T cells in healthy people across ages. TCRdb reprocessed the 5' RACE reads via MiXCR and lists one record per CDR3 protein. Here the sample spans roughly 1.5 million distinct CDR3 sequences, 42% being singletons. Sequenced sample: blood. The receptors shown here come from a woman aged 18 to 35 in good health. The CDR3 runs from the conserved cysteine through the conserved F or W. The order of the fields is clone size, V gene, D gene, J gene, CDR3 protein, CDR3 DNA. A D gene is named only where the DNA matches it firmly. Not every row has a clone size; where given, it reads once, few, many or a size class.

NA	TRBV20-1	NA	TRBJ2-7	CSARRTVVDEQYF	TGCAGTGCTCGACGGACCGTTGTGGACGAGCAGTACTTC
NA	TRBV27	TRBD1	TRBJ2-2	CASRNGQGAPTGELFF	TGTGCCAGCAGAAACGGACAGGGGGCGCCCACCGGGGAGCTGTTTTTT
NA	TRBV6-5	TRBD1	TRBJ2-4	CASSQPTGSSIQYF	TGTGCCAGCAGCCAACCGACAGGGTCTAGCATTCAGTACTTC
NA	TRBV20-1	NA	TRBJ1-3	CSAIGGNTIYF	TGCAGTGCTATAGGCGGCAACACCATATATTTT
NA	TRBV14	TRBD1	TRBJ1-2	CASSQADRGRGGYTF	TGTGCCAGCAGCCAGGCTGACAGGGGGCGCGGTGGCTACACCTTC
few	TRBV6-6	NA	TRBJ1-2	CASSSRTDVYGYTF	TGTGCCAGCAGTAGCCGGACGGATGTTTATGGCTACACCTTC
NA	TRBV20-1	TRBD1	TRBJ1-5	CSASHGTGTGAWSNQPQHF	TGCAGTGCTAGCCACGGGACGGGGACAGGGGCTTGGAGCAATCAGCCCCAGCATTTT
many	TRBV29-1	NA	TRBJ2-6	CSVSGSGANVLTF	TGCAGCGTCTCGGGATCCGGGGCCAACGTCCTGACTTTC
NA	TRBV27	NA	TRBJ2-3	CASRRVNTDTQYF	TGTGCCAGCCGGAGAGTTAACACAGATACGCAGTATTTT
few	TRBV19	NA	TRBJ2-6	CASSWIGANVLTF	TGTGCCAGTAGCTGGATTGGGGCCAACGTCCTGACTTTC
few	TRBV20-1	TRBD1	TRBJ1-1	CSAPGQGNTEAFF	TGCAGTGCTCCGGGACAGGGGAACACTGAAGCTTTCTTT
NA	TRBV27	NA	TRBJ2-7	CASSFGAGNEQYF	TGTGCCAGCAGTTTTGGGGCAGGGAACGAGCAGTACTTC
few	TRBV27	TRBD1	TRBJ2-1	CASSGTTGGDNEQFF	TGTGCCAGCAGTGGTACAACAGGGGGAGACAATGAGCAGTTCTTC
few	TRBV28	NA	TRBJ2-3	CASSFEPYNFTQYF	TGTGCCAGCAGTTTCGAGCCTTACAACTTTACGCAGTATTTT
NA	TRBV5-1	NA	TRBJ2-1	CASSPAPSGEQFF	TGCGCCAGCAGCCCTGCCCCCAGCGGTGAGCAGTTCTTC
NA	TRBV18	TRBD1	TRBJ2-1	CASSQGQVDNEQFF	TGTGCCAGCTCGCAGGGACAGGTAGACAATGAGCAGTTCTTC
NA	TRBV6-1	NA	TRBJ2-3	CASSEERDRVLGTDTRYF	TGTGCCAGCAGTGAAGAGAGGGATCGGGTCCTGGGCACAGATACGCGGTATTTT
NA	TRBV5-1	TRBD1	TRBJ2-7	CASSTTGAYEQYF	TGCGCCAGCAGCACGACAGGGGCGTACGAGCAGTACTTC
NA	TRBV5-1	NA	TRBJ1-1	CASSLGSLDTEAFF	TGCGCCAGCAGCTTGGGGTCTCTGGACACTGAAGCTTTCTTT
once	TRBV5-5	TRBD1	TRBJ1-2	CASSPQRGQGGYGYTF	TGTGCCAGCAGCCCCCAGAGGGGGCAGGGGGGCTATGGCTACACCTTC
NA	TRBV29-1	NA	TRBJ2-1	CSVEVERLKSNEQFF	TGCAGCGTTGAAGTAGAGCGACTAAAAAGCAATGAGCAGTTCTTC
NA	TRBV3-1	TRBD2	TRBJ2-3	CASSHGTNTQYF	TGTGCCAGCAGCCATGGGACTAATACGCAGTATTTT
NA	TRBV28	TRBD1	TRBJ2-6	CASRGTGGGSGANVLTF	TGTGCCAGCAGGGGGACAGGGGGCGGCTCTGGGGCCAACGTCCTGACTTTC
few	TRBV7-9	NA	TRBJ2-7	CASSFGDTTPIYEQYF	TGTGCCAGCAGCTTCGGAGACACGACCCCTATCTACGAGCAGTACTTC
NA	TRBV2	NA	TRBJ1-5	CASRYNQPQHF	TGTGCCAGCAGGTATAATCAGCCCCAGCATTTT
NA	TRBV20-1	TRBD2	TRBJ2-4	CSAGRPGGPNIQYF	TGCAGTGCTGGACGACCGGGAGGCCCAAACATTCAGTACTTC
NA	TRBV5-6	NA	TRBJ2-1	CASGPGINEQFF	TGTGCCAGCGGCCCCGGGATCAATGAGCAGTTCTTC
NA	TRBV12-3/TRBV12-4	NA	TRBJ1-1	CASTAGDNTEAFF	TGTGCCAGCACCGCGGGGGATAACACTGAAGCTTTCTTT
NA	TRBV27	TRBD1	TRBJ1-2	CASREQGVDGYTF	TGTGCCAGCAGGGAACAGGGGGTGGATGGCTACACCTTC
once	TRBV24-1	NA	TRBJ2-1	CATSDRGRSSYNEQFF	TGTGCCACCAGTGATCGGGGTCGAAGCTCCTACAATGAGCAGTTCTTC
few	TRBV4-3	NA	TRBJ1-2	CASSQAGLKGYTF	TGCGCCAGCAGCCAAGCAGGGCTGAAGGGCTACACCTTC
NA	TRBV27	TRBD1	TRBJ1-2	CASSLSGTGRPYYGYTF	TGTGCCAGCAGTTTATCAGGGACAGGGAGGCCTTACTATGGCTACACCTTC
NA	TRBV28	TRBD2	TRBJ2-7	CASSGLAATYEQYF	TGTGCCAGCAGCGGACTAGCGGCAACCTACGAGCAGTACTTC
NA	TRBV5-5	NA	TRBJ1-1	CASSLVLGLNTEAFF	TGTGCCAGCAGCTTGGTACTGGGATTGAACACTGAAGCTTTCTTT
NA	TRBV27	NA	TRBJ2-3	CASSLGTPRADTQYF	TGTGCCAGCAGTTTGGGGACCCCTAGGGCAGATACGCAGTATTTT
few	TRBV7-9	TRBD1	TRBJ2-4	CASSLEGVPGQRNIQYF	TGTGCCAGCAGCTTAGAGGGAGTGCCGGGACAGAGAAACATTCAGTACTTC
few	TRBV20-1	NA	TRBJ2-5	CSANRGGPVETQYF	TGCAGTGCGAATAGGGGGGGGCCGGTAGAGACCCAGTACTTC
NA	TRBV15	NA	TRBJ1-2	CATGRTQDLANYGYTF	TGTGCCACCGGCAGAACACAGGACCTAGCTAACTATGGCTACACCTTC
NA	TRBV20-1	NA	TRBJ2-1	CSARDLDNPYNEQFF	TGCAGTGCTAGAGATCTGGACAACCCGTACAATGAGCAGTTCTTC
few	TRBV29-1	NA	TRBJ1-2	CSVEDLQGSKDYGYTF	TGCAGCGTTGAAGATCTTCAGGGTTCAAAGGACTATGGCTACACCTTC
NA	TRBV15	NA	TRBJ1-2	CATSWGWGKATMRGYTF	TGTGCCACCAGCTGGGGTTGGGGGAAGGCCACTATGCGTGGCTACACCTTC
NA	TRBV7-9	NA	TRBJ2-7	CASSTVTYEQYF	TGTGCCAGCAGCACCGTTACCTACGAGCAGTACTTC
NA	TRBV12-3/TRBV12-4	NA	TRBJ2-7	CAGSLWRYEQYF	TGTGCCGGCAGTTTATGGAGGTACGAGCAGTACTTC
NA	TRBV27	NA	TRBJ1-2	CASSSWGTDGYTF	TGTGCCAGCAGCTCCTGGGGTACGGATGGCTACACCTTC